A single sample is the source of the 2 T cell receptor beta chains below, sequenced in a study of blood T cell repertoires in COVID-19. Some clones are missing from TCRdb's copy, which holds only in-frame ones; the method was immunoSEQ multiplex PCR. Of about 480,000 clones in the sample, roughly 89% were seen once. Specimen: peripheral blood. Receptor source: a woman in her forties or fifties with COVID-19, enrolled during active disease.

The V and J genes are TRBV6-5 and TRBJ1-2; tentatively, D is TRBD1 (5 bases). V was trimmed by 5 bases and J by 6 bases, leaving 13 bases between them. The CDR3 covers 13 residues. The germline V gene encodes CDR1 MNHEY and CDR2 SVGAGI. The DNA of the CDR3 is TGTGCCAGCAGTCCAGGGATGTCCCATGGCTACACCTTC. Amino acids: CASSPGMSHGYTF.

The gene calls are TRBV24-1 and TRBJ1-4; D gene uncertain. The CDR3 runs to 15 residues. Germline-derived CDR1 and CDR2 are KGHDR and SFDVKD. The germline V and J ends were trimmed by 4 bases and 0 bases, with 8 bases remaining between them. Here the CDR3 reads CATSEGSSTNEKLFF. The CDR3 nucleotides read TGTGCCACCAGTGAGGGGAGCTCAACTAATGAAAAACTGTTTTTT.